Below are 5 T cell receptor beta chains sequenced from a single sample in a study of T cells in Graves' hyperthyroidism and ophthalmopathy. RNA transcripts provided the source from which TCR beta CDR3 regions were amplified. The TCR CDR3 first-round RT-PCR relied on the HTBI primer set. A single record per CDR3 protein comes from TCRdb applying MiXCR to the multiplex PCR reads. The table lists roughly 180,000 distinct CDR3 sequences, 15% to 20% of them singletons, with roughly 30% in the top ten. Input material: blood. These receptors were obtained from a woman aged 45 to 65 with Graves' hyperthyroidism.

This clonotype was counted many times. The chain combines TRBV27 with TRBJ2-1, with a possible D match to TRBD1 (6 bases). V was trimmed by 6 bases and J by 4 bases, leaving 19 bases between them. Germline values: CDR1 MNHEY, CDR2 SMNVEV (reference sequence). This CDR3 region has 16 residues. The CDR3 region is CASRTSRGTVYNEQFF. Here the CDR3 DNA reads TGTGCCAGCAGGACCTCCAGGGGCACAGTTTACAATGAGCAGTTCTTC.

Notes on this clonotype: This may be a read error: a much more frequent sequence differs by one nucleotide. The CDR3 spells CASSVPTSGPGGEQFF. Written as DNA, the CDR3 is TGTGCCAGCAGCGTACCGACTAGCGGGCCGGGTGGTGAGCAGTTCTTC. V usage is TRBV9 and J usage is TRBJ2-1, with 10 bases matching TRBD2. The germline V gene has CDR1 SGDLS and CDR2 YYNGEE. The CDR3 sequence is 16 residues long. V lost 1 base and J lost 9; bases outside the gene matches: 10.

This clonotype was counted at least ten times. The CDR3 DNA is TGCAGTGCTAGAGTTGCGGGGGCGAGCGCTGAAGCTTTCTTT. Translating it yields CSARVAGASAEAFF. The rearrangement links TRBV20-1 to TRBJ1-1; possible D gene TRBD1, 6 bases. V was cut by 1 base and J by 6 bases, with 15 bases left in between. The CDR3 consists of 14 residues. Per the germline V gene, CDR1 is DFQATT and CDR2 is SNEGSKA (reference sequence).

The J gene is TRBJ1-2, the V gene TRBV12-3 or TRBV12-4; D perhaps matches TRBD1 (5 bases). The V gene lost 3 bases and the J gene lost 2 bases, with 22 bases spanning the gap. The CDR3 runs to 18 residues. The CDR3 here is CASSFSPEYSRDNYGYTF. In DNA form, the CDR3 reads TGTGCCAGCAGTTTTTCCCCAGAATACTCAAGGGACAACTATGGCTACACCTTC.

The chain links TRBV11-2 to TRBJ1-1; D call uncertain. The length of the CDR3 is 13 residues. CDR1 and CDR2 from the germline V gene are SGHAT and FQNNGV. V lost 2 bases and J 3 bases, leaving 7 bases between the germline ends. This CDR3 reads CASSLTPDTEAFF. CDR3 sequence (DNA): TGTGCCAGCAGCTTAACCCCCGACACTGAAGCTTTCTTT. Together with reference TRBV11-2 and TRBJ1-1, the CDR3 gives the full variable domain: EAGVAQSPRYKIIEKRQSVAFWCNPISGHATLYWYQQILGQGPKLLIQFQNNGVVDDSQLPKDRFSAERLKGVDSTLKIQPAKLEDSAVYLCASSLTPDTEAFFGQGTRLTVV.